The source of this TCR beta chain is a study of cytomegalovirus exposure and HLA in healthy donors (dated by TCRdb to 2017 to 2019). In terms of the full investigation: The 650 to 800 repertoires of the first cohort and the 95 to 150 validation repertoires were produced on the same platform, according to a later analysis. The study aimed to test whether signatures of past pathogen exposure could be identified by cataloging public T cell receptors. Besides the first cohort of 666 subjects, a separate validation cohort made up of roughly 130 different subjects was used. To predict cytomegalovirus infection status, the study combined high-throughput TCR immunosequencing, statistical association of individual TCRs with disease status, and machine learning. The paper as a whole reports these results and caveats: The study listed 150 to 200 TCR beta chains as associated with cytomegalovirus. Across donors, most TCR sequences were observed very rarely, whereas some public TCRs were present in many individuals. A later analysis lacked HLA typing for the validation cohort, so it scored co-occurrence in that cohort across all 120 repertoires. The authors suggested that the approach could potentially be generalized to other disease states and immunological phenotypes. In vitro tests confirmed that a few of the cytomegalovirus-associated TCR beta chains recognize cytomegalovirus antigens. The classifier was reported to diagnose cytomegalovirus status with high specificity and sensitivity in both the original cohort and the validation cohort. Of the cluster scores, roughly 95% were above 0 in a later analysis, which found that TCRs clustered in the first cohort also tended to co-occur in the roughly 130 validation repertoires.

The receptor library was made with the immunoSEQ multiplex PCR assay. The study's processing was this. A statistical classification framework was built for diagnosing cytomegalovirus status from the catalog of TCR beta chain sequences. This immuneACCESS table, as held by TCRdb, lists in-frame sequences with V and J called but not all clones. Of the missing ones, under half trace to an unresolved V gene in checked studies; the others have no known cause. V and J calls and clone size follow that table, whereas D and trimming were derived from the DNA. For this sample the table gives 150,000 or so clones, of which just under 90% were detected only once. The top ten clonotypes cover 6.2% of the sample. On this clone: Its binding antigen is unknown. No clone much larger than this one lies a single base away; base qualities are absent.

V lost 8 bases and J lost 9 bases, and the count of bases not matched to a germline gene is 13. The CDR3 runs 15 residues from the cysteine to the phenylalanine. Of the read, only the CDR3 DNA is kept; its 45 bases are in frame from base 1. CDR1 MNHEY and CDR2 SMNVEV were looked up in the germline V gene (reference sequence). Donors formed part of the validation cohort, which comprised some 120 subjects and was distinct from the first cohort of 550 to 850 subjects. The V and J segments used are TRBV27 and TRBJ1-6; 7 junctional bases match TRBD1. The source is a woman aged 25-40 years in good health and CMV-seropositive. Input material: PBMCs. The nucleotide sequence reads TGTGCCAGCGCACCCGTGGACAGGAGGGGTTCACCCCTCCACTTT. Translated, it gives CASAPVDRRGSPLHF.